Listed here are 14 T cell receptor beta chains from one sample, sequenced in a study of cytomegalovirus exposure and HLA in healthy donors. The study ran its PCR with 60 Vbeta and 13 Jbeta primers. Clones were sequenced by immunoSEQ multiplex PCR, and TCRdb holds only the in-frame ones, with some missing. The sample records 120,000 to 150,000 clones, 60% to 80% being singletons. The sequencing input was PBMCs. All receptors derive from a man younger than 35 in good health and CMV-seronegative.

The V and J genes are TRBV29-1 and TRBJ2-5; 12 bases fit TRBD1. The J call is in doubt because the DNA end fits TRBJ2-7 better. Germline V gene lookup returns CDR1 SQVTM and CDR2 ANQGSEA. This CDR3 region has 17 residues. CDR3 in amino acids: CSVEGGTGGKKPYEQYF. CDR3 bases: TGCAGCGTTGAAGGGGGGACAGGGGGCAAAAAGCCCTACGAGCAGTACTTC.

The chain uses TRBV7-2 and TRBJ1-4, with TRBD1 identical over 7 bases. The CDR3 covers 13 residues. The J segment lost 7 bases and the V segment lost 2 bases, leaving 1 base of the junction unmatched. Germline values: CDR1 SGHTA, CDR2 FQGNSA. The CDR3 region has the DNA TGTGCCAGCAGCTTAAACAGGGGTGAAAAACTGTTTTTT. Translating gives CASSLNRGEKLFF.

V and J are TRBV6-5 and TRBJ2-2; tentative D call: TRBD1 (6 bases). Trimming pared 10 bases from V and 6 bases from J, leaving 15 bases between. Germline-derived CDR1 and CDR2 are MNHEY and SVGAGI. The CDR3 extends over 13 amino acids. CDR3 in DNA: TGTGCCACTAAACAGGGAGTTGCCGGGGAGCTGTTTTTT. This codes for CATKQGVAGELFF.

V gene TRBV14 combines with J gene TRBJ2-7, with 8 bases identical to TRBD1. The CDR3 contains 14 residues. V lost 5 bases and J lost 3; bases outside the gene matches: 6. Germline CDR1 SGHDN, CDR2 FVKESK. The CDR3 bases are TGTGCCAGCAGCTCCGGGACAGGAGGCTACGAGCAGTACTTC. This encodes CASSSGTGGYEQYF.

This sequence joins TRBV29-1 and TRBJ1-2, with D perhaps TRBD1 (5 bases). Germline V gives CDR1 SQVTM, CDR2 ANQGSEA. This CDR3 is built from 13 residues. V lost 5 bases to trimming and J lost 2 bases, with 12 bases between them. CDR3 loop: CSVFLTDNYGYTF. The CDR3 DNA sequence: TGCAGCGTTTTCTTGACAGACAACTATGGCTACACCTTC.

About this clone itself: A read error may produce the germline difference seen at one junction end. The CDR3 protein is CASSLVDRGKTQYF. As DNA, the CDR3 is TGTGCTAGCAGCTTAGTGGACAGGGGAAAGACCCAGTACTTC. This sequence joins TRBV7-7 and TRBJ2-5; 9 bases agree with TRBD1. The germline V gene encodes CDR1 SSHAT and CDR2 FNYEAQ (reference sequence). The CDR3 runs 14 residues.

This chain links TRBV2 with TRBJ2-7, with D possibly being TRBD1 (5 bases). V lost 2 bases and J lost 3, with 14 bases in between. This CDR3 contains 15 residues. Germline V gene sequence: CDR1 SNHLY, CDR2 FYNNEI. In nucleotides, the CDR3 is TGTGCCAGCAGTGAAATTCAGGGTCGTCTCTACGAGCAGTACTTC. Translating gives CASSEIQGRLYEQYF.

This sequence joins TRBV15 and TRBJ1-3; D gene uncertain. V lost 2 bases to trimming and J lost 0 bases, with 14 bases between them. Germline CDR1 LNHNV, CDR2 YYDKDF (reference sequence). CDR3 length: 17 residues. This chain's CDR3 is CATSRYSGIVSGNTIYF. The CDR3, as DNA: TGTGCCACCAGCAGATATTCCGGGATCGTCTCTGGAAACACCATATATTTT.

V is TRBV4-2 and J is TRBJ1-2; the D gene is possibly TRBD1 (5 bases). CDR3 length equals 16 residues. V was pared by 0 bases and J by 1 base, with 12 bases between. Per germline, CDR1 LGHNA and CDR2 YNFKEQ. The CDR3 loop reads CASSQEGGALNYGYTF. The CDR3 region has the DNA TGTGCCAGCAGCCAAGAAGGAGGGGCCCTTAACTATGGCTACACCTTC.

The V call is TRBV4-2, the J call TRBJ1-4; a weak D match, TRBD1 (6 bases). The CDR3 has 17 residues. Germline V gene sequence: CDR1 LGHNA, CDR2 YNFKEQ. The V and J ends lost 0 bases and 4 bases respectively, with 15 bases between them. The CDR3: CASSQEDFDRFNEKLFF. DNA of the CDR3: TGTGCCAGCAGCCAAGAGGATTTCGACAGGTTTAATGAAAAACTGTTTTTT.

V gene TRBV5-4 combines with J gene TRBJ1-1, with D possibly matching TRBD1 (6 bases). CDR3 length equals 15 residues. The V end lost 0 bases, the J end lost 7 bases, and 16 bases lay between the germline ends. Germline V gene lookup returns CDR1 SGHNT and CDR2 YYREEE (reference sequence). CDR3 nucleotide sequence: TGTGCCAGCAGCTTGGGTGGGCCAGGGGCGAGTGAAGCTTTCTTT. It yields the protein CASSLGGPGASEAFF.

This clone was counted once. The rearrangement joins TRBV5-6 to TRBJ2-7; 7 bases agree with TRBD1. Per the germline V gene, CDR1 is SGHDT and CDR2 is YYEEEE. V trimming: 2 bases; J trimming: 3 bases; junction bases outside the gene matches: 5. CDR3 length equals 14 residues. The CDR3 is CASSFGQADYEQYF. The DNA of the CDR3 is TGTGCCAGCAGCTTCGGACAGGCTGACTACGAGCAGTACTTC.

This chain uses TRBV5-1 with TRBJ1-1; D call uncertain. Per germline, CDR1 SGHRS and CDR2 YFSETQ. The V end lost 4 bases, the J end lost 9 bases, and 19 bases lay between the germline ends. The CDR3 has 14 residues. Here the CDR3 DNA reads TGCGCCAGCAGCGCCGAGGGTGCACGGACGCAAGCTTTCTTT. As protein: CASSAEGARTQAFF.

This chain links TRBV7-9 with TRBJ1-4; 7 nucleotides agree with TRBD1. With 4 bases clipped from V and 5 bases from J, the junction kept 7 bases outside the gene matches. Germline V lookup: CDR1 SEHNR, CDR2 FQNEAQ (reference sequence). This CDR3 is built from 15 residues. Written as DNA, the CDR3 is TGTGCCAGCAGCTCGACCGGGACAGAAAATGAAAAACTGTTTTTT. Translation: CASSSTGTENEKLFF.